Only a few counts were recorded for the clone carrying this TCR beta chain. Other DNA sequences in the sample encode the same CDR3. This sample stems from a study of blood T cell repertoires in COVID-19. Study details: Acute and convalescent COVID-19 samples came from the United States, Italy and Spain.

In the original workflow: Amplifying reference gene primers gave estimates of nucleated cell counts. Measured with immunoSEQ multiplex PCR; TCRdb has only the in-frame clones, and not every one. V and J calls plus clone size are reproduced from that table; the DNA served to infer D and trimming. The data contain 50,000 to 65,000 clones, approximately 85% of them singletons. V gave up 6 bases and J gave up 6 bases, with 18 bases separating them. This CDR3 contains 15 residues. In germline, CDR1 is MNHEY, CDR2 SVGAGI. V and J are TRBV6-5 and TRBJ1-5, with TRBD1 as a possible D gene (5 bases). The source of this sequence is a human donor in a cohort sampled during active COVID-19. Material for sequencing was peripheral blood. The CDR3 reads CASRALLGGGQPQHF. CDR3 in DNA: TGTGCCAGCAGGGCTCTTTTGGGGGGGGGTCAGCCCCAGCATTTT.